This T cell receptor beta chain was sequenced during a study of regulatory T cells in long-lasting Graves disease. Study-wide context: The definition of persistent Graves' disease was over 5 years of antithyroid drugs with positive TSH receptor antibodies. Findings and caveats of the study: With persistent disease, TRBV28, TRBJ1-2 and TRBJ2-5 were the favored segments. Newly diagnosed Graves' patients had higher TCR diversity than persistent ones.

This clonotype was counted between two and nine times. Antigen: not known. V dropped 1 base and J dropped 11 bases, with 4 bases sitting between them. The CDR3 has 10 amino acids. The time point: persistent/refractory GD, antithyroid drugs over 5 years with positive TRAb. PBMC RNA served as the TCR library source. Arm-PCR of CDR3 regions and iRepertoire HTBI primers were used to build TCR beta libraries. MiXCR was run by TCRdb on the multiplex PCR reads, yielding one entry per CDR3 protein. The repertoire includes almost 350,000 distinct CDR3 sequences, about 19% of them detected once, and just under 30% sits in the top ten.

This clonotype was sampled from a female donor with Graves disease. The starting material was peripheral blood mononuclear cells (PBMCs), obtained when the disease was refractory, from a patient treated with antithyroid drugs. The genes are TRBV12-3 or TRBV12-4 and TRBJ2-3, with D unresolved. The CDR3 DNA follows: TGTGCCAGCAGTTTAGGGTGGCAGTATTTT. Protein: CASSLGWQYF.